This note documents a single TCR beta chain sequence. No cognate antigen has been identified for it. Base qualities are not at hand, and no much larger clone is one base apart. CDR1 and CDR2, looked up from the germline V gene, are SNHLY and FYNNEI. Relative to germline, V is missing 6 bases and J is missing 4 bases, with 4 bases of the junction outside any gene match. The CDR3 contains 15 residues, cysteine and phenylalanine counted. Just the 45-base CDR3 DNA is kept, in frame starting at base 1. This specimen comes from a study of blood T cell repertoires in COVID-19 (dated by TCRdb to about 2020). With respect to the entire study: The collaborator samples originated in the United States, Italy and Spain and spanned the acute and convalescent phases of COVID-19. Sample metadata almost always included a de-identified subject ID, COVID-19 status, age in years and sex. A freely available public database, intended as a resource for researchers studying the immune response to SARS-CoV-2, is where the repertoires were released. Samples came from the ongoing ImmuneRACE study (first 160 participants) plus 1,254 subjects from 6 global collaborators. Where available, HLA class I and class II types were taken from metadata supplied by the sample provider and were not determined by assay-based typing. Subjects who had been exposed to COVID-19, were actively infected with it, or had recovered from it provided the deeply sampled blood TCRbeta repertoires that made up the dataset. The prospective study material was composed of cDNA or gDNA derived from T cells, B-cell-depleted T cells, or PBMCs. What the study reported, not specific to this receptor: The quantity of clinical and demographic metadata differed by source and by participant and was supplied without curation.

The immunoSEQ Assay, a bias-controlled multiplex PCR, was used to amplify TCRbeta CDR3 regions from genomic DNA. The authors' pipeline ran thus. The number of nucleated cells in each sample was estimated by amplification of reference gene primers within the assay. To quantify the absolute abundance of each unique TCRbeta CDR3 rearrangement, sequence reads were collapsed and filtered. For each sample, productive Simpson clonality was calculated as the square root of Simpson's diversity index across productive rearrangements. Held by TCRdb, this immuneACCESS table contains in-frame sequences only and omits some clones. Under half of the omission traces to an unresolved V gene where checked; the cause of the rest is unknown. That table is the source of V, J and clone size, and D and trimming were worked out from the DNA. The sample table lists tens of thousands of clones, about 86% of them with a count of one. Jointly, the top ten make up approximately 12% of the sample.

Whole blood was collected in K2EDTA tubes by collaborating institutions according to the institutions' own protocols. For TCRbeta analysis, collaborators shipped samples as frozen whole blood, isolated PBMCs, or DNA extracted from either of those sample types. This receptor chain uses TRBV2 and TRBJ2-1, and TRBD2 matches 12 of the central bases. The sample taken for sequencing was peripheral blood. The receptor was derived from a man aged 65-85 years with active COVID-19. The DNA reads as follows: TGTGCCAGCAGCCGACTAGCGGGGGAGTACAATGAGCAGTTCTTC. Its translation is CASSRLAGEYNEQFF.